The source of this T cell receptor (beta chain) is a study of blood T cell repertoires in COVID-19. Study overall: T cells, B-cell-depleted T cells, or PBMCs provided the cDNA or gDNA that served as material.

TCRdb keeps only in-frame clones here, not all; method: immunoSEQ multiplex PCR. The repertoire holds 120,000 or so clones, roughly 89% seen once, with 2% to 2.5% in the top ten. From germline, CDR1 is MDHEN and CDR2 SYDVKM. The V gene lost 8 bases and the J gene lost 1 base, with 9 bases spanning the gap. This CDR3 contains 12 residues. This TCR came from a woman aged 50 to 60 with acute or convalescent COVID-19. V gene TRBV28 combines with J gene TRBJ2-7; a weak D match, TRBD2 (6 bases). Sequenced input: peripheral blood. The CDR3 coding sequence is TGTGCCAGCGTTCGGGGGTCCTACGAGCAGTACTTC. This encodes CASVRGSYEQYF.